Listed here are 17 T cell receptor beta chains from one sample, sequenced in a study of blood T cells in healthy people across ages. For the second PCR, which ran for roughly 6 to 12 cycles, a sample-barcoded 5' primer and a J-beta primer mix were used. Using its own MiXCR run on the 5' RACE reads, TCRdb lists one record per CDR3 protein. This table holds hundreds of thousands of distinct CDR3 sequences, approximately 53% found once. The sample consisted of blood. The origin of the receptors is a man aged 35 to 55 in good health.

The CDR3 sequence: CASSEGTLQPQHF. CDR3 DNA sequence: TGTGCCAGCAGTGAAGGGACACTTCAGCCCCAGCATTTT. The rearrangement links TRBV6-1 to TRBJ1-5; tentatively, D is TRBD1 (5 bases). Germline CDR1 MNHNS, CDR2 SASEGT. CDR3 length equals 13 residues. With 1 base removed from V and 6 bases from J, the gap between germline ends came to 7 bases.

V usage is TRBV9 and J usage is TRBJ2-7, with D possibly matching TRBD1 (7 bases). V was shortened by 0 bases and J by 4 bases, with 14 bases between the two germline ends. The V gene's germline CDR1 is SGDLS and CDR2 YYNGEE. The CDR3 covers 15 residues. CDR3: CASSVVAGGLYEQYF. In DNA, the CDR3 is TGTGCCAGCAGCGTAGTCGCAGGGGGACTTTACGAGCAGTACTTC.

The chain employs TRBV5-1 and TRBJ2-4; possibly TRBD2 for D (6 bases). The end of the DNA fits TRBJ2-7 better, so the J call may be wrong. Germline CDR1 and CDR2: SGHRS and YFSETQ. The CDR3 is made up of 14 amino acids. Here the CDR3 reads CASSPTPGVYEQYF. The CDR3 nucleotides read TGCGCCAGCAGCCCAACCCCGGGGGTCTACGAGCAGTACTTC.

This chain's CDR3 is CAVRGNMNTEAFF. The CDR3, as DNA: TGTGCCGTCCGGGGGAACATGAACACTGAAGCTTTCTTT. The chain links TRBV7-9 to TRBJ1-1, with D maybe TRBD1 (5 bases). The germline CDR1 and CDR2 sequences are SEHNR and FQNEAQ (reference sequence). The CDR3 extends over 13 amino acids. Trimming stripped 11 bases from V and 0 bases from J, with 13 bases between.

This clonotype was picked up a small number of times. The V gene is TRBV7-2, the J gene TRBJ2-1; 9 bases match TRBD1. The CDR3 loop spans 15 amino acids. CDR1 is SGHTA and CDR2 is FQGNSA in the germline V gene. The V and J ends lost 4 bases and 8 bases, in that order; junction bases with no gene match: 9. CDR3 loop: CASSYDRGIVDEQFF. As DNA, the CDR3 is TGTGCCAGCAGCTACGACAGGGGGATTGTTGATGAGCAGTTCTTC. The whole variable domain, filled in from reference TRBV7-2 and TRBJ2-1, reads GAGVSQSPSNKVTEKGKDVELRCDPISGHTALYWYRQSLGQGLEFLIYFQGNSAPDKSGLPSDRFSAERTGGSVSTLTIQRTQQEDSAVYLCASSYDRGIVDEQFFGPGTRLTVL.

This clonotype was observed a few times. V is TRBV28 and J is TRBJ2-1; 9 nucleotides agree with TRBD1. Germline V gives CDR1 MDHEN, CDR2 SYDVKM. This CDR3 contains 18 residues. Germline trimming cut 7 bases from V and 5 bases from J; bases unmatched to any gene: 18. CDR3 in amino acids: CASKKGETAGQGDNEQFF. CDR3 in DNA: TGTGCCAGCAAAAAGGGCGAAACAGCGGGACAGGGAGACAATGAGCAGTTCTTC.

The rearrangement joins TRBV4-3 to TRBJ2-3, with 10 bases identical to TRBD2. The CDR3 loop spans 17 amino acids. The V and J ends lost 0 bases and 3 bases, in that order; junction bases with no gene match: 6. Germline CDR1 and CDR2: LGHNA and YSLEER. CDR3 nucleotides: TGCGCCAGCAGCCAAGATCTAACTAGCGGGATAACAGATACGCAGTATTTT. Protein: CASSQDLTSGITDTQYF.

The rearrangement links TRBV6-2 or TRBV6-3 to TRBJ2-1, with 9 bases that match TRBD1. The CDR3 totals 19 residues. Trimming at V came to 5 bases and at J to 2 bases, leaving 16 bases not matched to a gene. The germline V gene has CDR1 MNHEY and CDR2 SVGEGT. The chain's CDR3 is CASSPGGQGRGGTYNEQFF. CDR3 in DNA: TGTGCCAGCAGTCCCGGGGGACAGGGCCGCGGAGGGACCTACAATGAGCAGTTCTTC.

V and J are TRBV19 and TRBJ2-5, with TRBD2 identical over 14 bases. Germline CDR1 reads LNHDA; CDR2 reads SQIVND (reference sequence). Germline trimming cut 3 bases from V and 3 bases from J; bases unmatched to any gene: 3. This CDR3 region has 16 residues. The CDR3 DNA sequence: TGTGCCAGTAGTATGGGACTAGCGGGAGTGAAAGAGACCCAGTACTTC. Protein: CASSMGLAGVKETQYF.

This chain joins TRBV27 and TRBJ2-7; D is ambiguous. V was trimmed by 5 bases and J by 2 bases, leaving 10 bases between them. Germline values: CDR1 MNHEY, CDR2 SMNVEV (reference sequence). This CDR3 is 13 amino acids long. CDR3 amino acids: CASSKGPPYEQYF. CDR3 bases: TGTGCCAGCAGTAAAGGACCGCCCTACGAGCAGTACTTC.

V gene TRBV24-1 combines with J gene TRBJ2-7; D possibly corresponds to TRBD2 (5 bases). Germline V gene lookup returns CDR1 KGHDR and CDR2 SFDVKD. V lost 5 bases and J lost 2, with 18 bases in between. The CDR3 loop spans 16 amino acids. CDR3 DNA sequence: TGTGCCACCAGTGCCCTTCCCACTAGACAAACCTACGAGCAGTACTTC. This gives the protein CATSALPTRQTYEQYF.

V and J are TRBV4-3 and TRBJ1-4; D is unresolved. CDR3 length: 13 residues. V lost 0 bases to trimming and J lost 13 bases, with 12 bases between them. Germline CDR1 LGHNA, CDR2 YSLEER. The CDR3 DNA reads TGCGCCAGCAGCCAAGATTTCGGGGAGAGACTGTTTTTT. Protein sequence: CASSQDFGERLFF.

This clonotype was counted only a few times. The rearrangement uses TRBV7-9 and TRBJ2-4, with D perhaps matching TRBD1 or TRBD2 (5 bases each). The end of the DNA fits TRBJ2-5 better, so the J call may be wrong. The CDR3 sequence is 14 residues long. Germline V CDR1 and CDR2: SEHNR, FQNEAQ (reference sequence). DNA of the CDR3: TGTGCCAGCAGCTTAGTTGAGGGGATGGAGACCCAGTACTTC. It translates to CASSLVEGMETQYF.

The rearrangement uses TRBV7-8 and TRBJ2-3; D unresolved. The length of the CDR3 is 14 residues. From germline, CDR1 is SGHVS and CDR2 FQNEAQ. V was clipped by 7 bases and J by 3 bases, with 14 bases between them. The CDR3: CASIRREKTDTQYF. The CDR3 DNA follows: TGTGCCAGCATCCGAAGGGAAAAGACAGATACGCAGTATTTT.

The chain couples TRBV27 to TRBJ1-6, with D perhaps matching TRBD1 (5 bases). CDR1 is MNHEY, CDR2 SMNVEV, per germline (reference sequence). V lost 10 bases to trimming and J lost 5 bases, with 21 bases between them. The CDR3 extends over 16 amino acids. The CDR3 region has the DNA TGTGCCACACCTGGTCGGAGGGACCGGGATAATTCACCCCTCCACTTT. This sequence encodes CATPGRRDRDNSPLHF.

The rearrangement joins TRBV27 to TRBJ2-3; 8 positions match TRBD1. Germline CDR1 and CDR2: MNHEY and SMNVEV (reference sequence). With 2 bases clipped from V and 1 base from J, the junction kept 5 bases outside the gene matches. This CDR3 spans 16 amino acids. This CDR3 is CASSLLAGQGTDTQYF. The CDR3 DNA sequence: TGTGCCAGCAGTTTACTTGCGGGACAGGGCACAGATACGCAGTATTTT.

This rearrangement joins TRBV28 to TRBJ1-2; a possible D gene is TRBD1 (5 bases). Trimming took off 3 bases at V and 0 bases at J, with 14 bases between the two ends. The CDR3 is made up of 16 amino acids. CDR1 is MDHEN, CDR2 SYDVKM, per germline. CDR3 nucleotides: TGTGCCAGCAGTTTTCTCAGGGTTTCAACTAACTATGGCTACACCTTC. Its protein is CASSFLRVSTNYGYTF.